This TCR beta chain was captured by sequencing in a study of Graves' ophthalmopathy and Graves' hyperthyroidism. Researchers took RNA transcripts and amplified TCR beta CDR3 regions from them. RT-PCR in the first round used HTBI primers; a second-round multiplex PCR followed. TCRdb recomputed calls from the multiplex PCR reads with MiXCR, one row per CDR3 protein. The repertoire consists of 350,000 to 450,000 distinct CDR3 sequences, with under 25% occurring once and the leading ten covering under 3%. The CDR3 sequence is 12 residues long. CDR1 is MNHEY, CDR2 SMNVEV, per germline (reference sequence). Trimming stripped 7 bases from V and 6 bases from J, with 12 bases between. This clonotype was recorded many times.

The sequence derives from a young woman with stable Graves' hyperthyroidism. The chain couples TRBV27 to TRBJ1-1, with TRBD1 as a possible D gene (5 bases). Material: peripheral blood. In DNA form, the CDR3 reads TGTGCCAGCACCTCTGGGGGGGCTGAAGCTTTCTTT. Residues: CASTSGGAEAFF.